Listed here are 24 T cell receptor beta chains from one sample, sequenced in a study of cytomegalovirus exposure and HLA in healthy donors. Primers for the PCR totalled 60 Vbeta and 13 Jbeta. Assay used: immunoSEQ multiplex PCR; TCRdb lists only in-frame clones, some missing. The table records about 89,000 clones, about 85% of them present only once. Sequencing was performed on PBMCs. These receptors came from a man aged 40-55 years in good health and CMV-seropositive.

In its sample, this clone was seen a few times. V and J are TRBV13 and TRBJ2-1; D may be TRBD1 (6 bases). Germline loops: CDR1 PRHDT, CDR2 FYEKMQ (reference sequence). Trimming stripped 5 bases from V and 6 bases from J, with 17 bases between. CDR3 length: 15 residues. CDR3 protein: CASSLPDSQGNEQFF. The CDR3 region has the DNA TGTGCCAGCAGCCTCCCGGACAGCCAAGGCAATGAGCAGTTCTTC.

The chain joins TRBV20-1 to TRBJ2-5; D is ambiguous. Gene TRBJ2-7 matches the end of the DNA better, so the J call may be wrong. Germline-derived CDR1 and CDR2 are DFQATT and SNEGSKA (reference sequence). This CDR3 has 11 residues. The DNA of the CDR3 is TGCAGTGCCCTTTACTCCTACGAGCAGTACTTC. This sequence encodes CSALYSYEQYF.

V gene TRBV30 combines with J gene TRBJ2-3; D is perhaps TRBD1 (5 bases). Trimming removed 0 bases at V and 2 bases at J, with 6 bases between. The length of the CDR3 is 13 residues. Germline CDR1 GTSNPN, CDR2 SVGIG (reference sequence). As DNA, the CDR3 is TGTGCCTGGAGTGTACAGGTCACAGATACGCAGTATTTT. Residues: CAWSVQVTDTQYF.

This clone has more than one count but fewer than ten. The chain recombines TRBV5-4 with TRBJ2-2; 7 nucleotides match TRBD1. V was clipped by 7 bases and J by 5 bases; unmatched bases: 11. Germline CDR1 and CDR2: SGHNT and YYREEE (reference sequence). There are 15 residues in the CDR3. The CDR3: CASGNRGQLTGELFF. CDR3 nucleotides: TGTGCCAGCGGAAATAGGGGACAGCTAACCGGGGAGCTGTTTTTT.

The DNA of the CDR3 is TGCGCCAGCAGCTCTAGCGGGACCTCCTACGAGCAGTACTTC. Protein: CASSSSGTSYEQYF. V is TRBV5-1 and J is TRBJ2-7, with 9 positions matching TRBD2. The CDR3 loop spans 14 amino acids. The J segment lost 0 bases and the V segment lost 3 bases, leaving 1 base of the junction unmatched. Germline assignment: CDR1 SGHRS and CDR2 YFSETQ.

The rearrangement uses TRBV11-2 and TRBJ1-2; the match to TRBD1 covers 9 bases. The ends lost 3 bases at V and 4 bases at J; junction bases unmatched: 0. In germline, CDR1 is SGHAT, CDR2 FQNNGV. CDR3 length: 13 residues. The DNA for the CDR3 is TGTGCCAGCAGCTTGGGACAGGGCTATGGCTACACCTTC. It is translated as CASSLGQGYGYTF.

This clone was counted once. V usage is TRBV6-1 and J usage is TRBJ2-6; no definite D call. Trimming took off 0 bases at V and 2 bases at J, with 11 bases between the two ends. The germline V gene encodes CDR1 MNHNS and CDR2 SASEGT. The CDR3 loop spans 17 amino acids. The CDR3 DNA reads TGTGCCAGCAGTGAAGCGCGGTCGGGTGCTGGGGCCAACGTCCTGACTTTC. Its protein is CASSEARSGAGANVLTF.

This sequence joins TRBV11-2 and TRBJ2-5, with TRBD1 identical over 7 bases. V lost 5 bases and J lost 3; bases outside the gene matches: 3. Per germline, CDR1 SGHAT and CDR2 FQNNGV. CDR3 length equals 13 residues. CDR3 sequence reads: CASSPGQKETQYF. CDR3 bases: TGTGCCAGCAGCCCGGGACAGAAAGAGACCCAGTACTTC.

The gene calls are TRBV28 and TRBJ2-7; 10 bases map to TRBD2. The length of the CDR3 is 12 residues. Germline V gene data show CDR1 as MDHEN and CDR2 as SYDVKM. The V gene end was trimmed by 9 bases and the J gene end by 2 bases; junction bases not matched to a gene: 1. The CDR3: CASTSGTYEQYF. The CDR3 coding sequence is TGTGCCAGTACTAGCGGGACCTACGAGCAGTACTTC.

V gene TRBV7-5 combines with J gene TRBJ2-2; the table calls TRBD1, which could not be checked here. TRBV7-5 is noted as a pseudogene. This CDR3 has 16 amino acids. The CDR3 loop reads CARSHTRTNPSGELFF. The CDR3 nucleotides read TGTGCCAGAAGCCATACACGAACCAACCCATCCGGGGAGCTGTTTTTT.

This clone has only one observation. The chain employs TRBV14 and TRBJ1-2; 7 nucleotides match TRBD1. The CDR3 runs to 13 residues. V trimming: 3 bases; J trimming: 8 bases; junction bases outside the gene matches: 6. Germline V lookup: CDR1 SGHDN, CDR2 FVKESK. The CDR3 region is CASSHTRGHGYTF. The CDR3 nucleotides are TGTGCCAGCAGCCATACGAGGGGGCACGGCTACACCTTC.

In this sample, this clone turned up a few times. The chain combines TRBV28 with TRBJ1-5; D not certain. V lost 6 bases, J lost 3 bases, and 12 bases lay in between. Germline V lookup: CDR1 MDHEN, CDR2 SYDVKM. This CDR3 has 14 residues. The CDR3 region is CASSPGMANQPQHF. The CDR3 DNA reads TGTGCCAGCAGCCCCGGGATGGCCAATCAGCCCCAGCATTTT.

The chain links TRBV4-1 to TRBJ1-3; TRBD1 is a possible D gene (6 bases). The V gene's germline CDR1 is MGHRA and CDR2 YSYEKL. Trimming cost V 1 base and J 0 bases, with 7 bases left between them. CDR3 length: 15 amino acids. The CDR3 nucleotides are TGCGCCAGCAGCCAAGTGGGACACTCTGGAAACACCATATATTTT. This gives the protein CASSQVGHSGNTIYF.

The V and J genes are TRBV19 and TRBJ1-5; D gene uncertain. V lost 4 bases, J lost 0 bases, and 7 bases lay in between. Germline CDR1 and CDR2: LNHDA and SQIVND (reference sequence). CDR3 size: 14 residues. CDR3 sequence (DNA): TGTGCCAGTAGTAGTCAGTATAGCAATCAGCCCCAGCATTTT. It yields the protein CASSSQYSNQPQHF. The whole variable domain, filled in from reference TRBV19 and TRBJ1-5, reads DGGITQSPKYLFRKEGQNVTLSCEQNLNHDAMYWYRQDPGQGLRLIYYSQIVNDFQKGDIAEGYSVSREKKESFPLTVTSAQKNPTAFYLCASSSQYSNQPQHFGDGTRLSIL.

This clone was detected only a few times. The rearrangement links TRBV7-2 to TRBJ2-5, with 10 nucleotides matching TRBD2. The CDR3 is 17 amino acids. The V and J ends lost 1 base and 5 bases, in that order; junction bases with no gene match: 10. From germline, CDR1 is SGHTA and CDR2 FQGNSA. The CDR3 loop is CASSLGGLAGVRETQYF. CDR3 DNA sequence: TGTGCCAGCAGCTTAGGTGGGCTAGCGGGAGTGCGGGAGACCCAGTACTTC.

As DNA, the CDR3 is TGTGCCAGCAGTTTATTTGGACAGGGGACCTATGGCTACACCTTC. Translating gives CASSLFGQGTYGYTF. The V and J genes are TRBV27 and TRBJ1-2; 9 nucleotides align to TRBD1. V trimming: 1 base; J trimming: 4 bases; junction bases outside the gene matches: 4. Germline V gene sequence: CDR1 MNHEY, CDR2 SMNVEV (reference sequence). The CDR3 runs 15 residues.

The gene calls are TRBV6-1 and TRBJ2-7, with TRBD1 matching 8 bases. In germline, CDR1 is MNHNS, CDR2 SASEGT. There are 16 residues in the CDR3. J gave up 1 base and V 3 bases, and 8 bases lay outside the gene matches. The CDR3 is CASSDQGQADSYEQYF. CDR3 sequence (DNA): TGTGCCAGCAGTGACCAGGGACAGGCGGATTCCTACGAGCAGTACTTC.

The chain carries TRBV2 and TRBJ1-1; D is unresolved. CDR3 length: 14 amino acids. Trimming took 0 bases from V and 5 from J, leaving 10 bases between them. CDR1 and CDR2 (germline): SNHLY, FYNNEI. CDR3 in DNA: TGTGCCAGCAGTGAAGCGCTTCGGGGAACTGAAGCTTTCTTT. Amino acids: CASSEALRGTEAFF.

This clone was seen only a few times. V and J are TRBV28 and TRBJ1-1; TRBD1 aligns across 8 bases. The length of the CDR3 is 12 residues. The germline CDR1 and CDR2 sequences are MDHEN and SYDVKM. V was pared by 6 bases and J by 8 bases, with 5 bases of the junction left unmatched. The CDR3 region has the DNA TGTGCCAGCAGACCAGGGGGCGGGGAAGCTTTCTTT. Protein: CASRPGGGEAFF.

This chain uses TRBV15 with TRBJ1-3; D is ambiguous. Germline CDR1 is LNHNV and CDR2 is YYDKDF (reference sequence). CDR3 length: 16 amino acids. Trimming stripped 1 base from V and 0 bases from J, with 10 bases between. Here the CDR3 reads CATSRGGSSSGNTIYF. In DNA form, the CDR3 reads TGTGCCACCAGCAGAGGAGGCAGCAGCTCTGGAAACACCATATATTTT. The complete variable domain, with remaining parts taken from reference TRBV15 and TRBJ1-3, reads DAMVIQNPRYQVTQFGKPVTLSCSQTLNHNVMYWYQQKSSQAPKLLFHYYDKDFNNEADTPDNFQSRRPNTSFCFLDIRSPGLGDTAMYLCATSRGGSSSGNTIYFGEGSWLTVV.

This sequence joins TRBV19 and TRBJ1-5, with D uncertain. This CDR3 is built from 15 residues. V was trimmed by 7 bases and J by 1 base, leaving 14 bases between them. The germline CDR1 and CDR2 sequences are LNHDA and SQIVND (reference sequence). The CDR3 DNA reads TGTGCCAGTACTACGCAGACCAGGAGCAATCAGCCCCAGCATTTT. It specifies CASTTQTRSNQPQHF.

The chain carries TRBV5-4 and TRBJ1-2; a possible D gene is TRBD1 (5 bases). This CDR3 contains 14 residues. The V end was cut by 1 base, the J end by 2 bases, with 9 bases between. Germline V gene lookup returns CDR1 SGHNT and CDR2 YYREEE (reference sequence). In DNA form, the CDR3 reads TGTGCCAGCAGCTTGAGGGGCTCAAACTATGGCTACACCTTC. It codes for CASSLRGSNYGYTF.

The J gene is TRBJ2-1, the V gene TRBV19; 8 bases align to TRBD2. The germline CDR1 and CDR2 sequences are LNHDA and SQIVND (reference sequence). The V segment lost 5 bases and the J segment 7 bases; nucleotides outside the gene matches: 10. The CDR3 contains 15 residues. Here the CDR3 reads CASSDSGRALNEQFF. CDR3 nucleotide sequence: TGTGCCAGTAGTGACAGCGGGAGAGCACTTAATGAGCAGTTCTTC.

The V gene is TRBV27, the J gene TRBJ1-4; 10 bases map to TRBD1. V dropped 6 bases and J dropped 5; count of bases not matched to a gene: 3. CDR1 and CDR2 (germline): MNHEY, SMNVEV (reference sequence). The CDR3 consists of 14 residues. DNA for the CDR3: TGTGCCAGCAGCCAGGACAGGGGGAATGAAAAACTGTTTTTT. It encodes CASSQDRGNEKLFF.